A selection of T cell receptor beta chains follows, all from one sample in a study of brain T cells in children with intractable seizures. Sequencing used immunoSEQ multiplex PCR; TCRdb keeps in-frame clones, though not all of them. The sample lists some 80,000 clones, around 91% seen once, with approximately 25% in the top ten. The sample was peripheral blood, taken at surgery. These TCRs come from a girl aged 2-10 years with Rasmussen encephalitis and intractable seizures. The conserved cysteine and the conserved F or W are not part of the CDR3 here.

V gene	J gene	CDR3 protein
TRBV7-9	TRBJ2-2	ASSLNTGELF
TRBV20-1	TRBJ1-2	SASRGLGSSSYGYT
TRBV18	TRBJ2-7	ASSSSYEQY
TRBV29-1	TRBJ2-2	SHRTGTGELF
TRBV10-2	TRBJ1-4	ASSPTGTVNEKLF
TRBV2	TRBJ1-5	ASSDRGQKGQPQH
TRBV11-2	TRBJ2-7	ASSLPTNYEQY
TRBV18	TRBJ1-5	ASSSGGNNQPQH
TRBV6-5	TRBJ1-1	ASSPGKGLGF
TRBV7-3	TRBJ2-5	ASGATQY
TRBV11-3	TRBJ2-7	ASSPTSGGPYEQY
TRBV30	TRBJ2-7	AWSRIAKRNEQY
TRBV2	TRBJ2-7	ASRTGTSYEQY
TRBV19	TRBJ2-1	ASSIQGTYNEQF
TRBV14	TRBJ2-7	ASSPDSTYEQY
TRBV4-1	TRBJ2-2	ASSLVDRNTGELF
TRBV27	TRBJ2-1	ASSSRVSSYNEQF
TRBV19	TRBJ2-1	ASRRGTSGSYNEQF
TRBV7-2	TRBJ1-2	ASSSGQARGYGYT
TRBV19	TRBJ2-7	ASSISGRAHEQY
TRBV18	TRBJ1-4	ASSPRGEKLF
TRBV10-1	TRBJ1-6	ASSDSPLH
TRBV5-1	TRBJ1-4	ASSPTGNEKLF
TRBV19	TRBJ1-2	ASTPTAVYGYT
TRBV3-1/TRBV3-2	TRBJ2-7	ASSQNGQSYEQY
TRBV19	TRBJ1-1	ASSPETVTEAF